What follows describes a single T cell receptor (beta chain). Its antigen remains unknown. The PCR had 60 Vbeta and 13 Jbeta primers. Clones were read by immunoSEQ multiplex PCR, and TCRdb kept only the in-frame ones, dropping some. The repertoire holds over 150,000 clones, with roughly 87% as singletons. These data come from a study of cytomegalovirus exposure and HLA in healthy donors. Whole-study context: Samples from HLA-typed donors yielded approximately 80 million unique TCRs in an early data release. Findings of the study overall: Later analysis reportedly placed an Asian-associated ancestry cluster below the roughly 690-donor mean in N-insertions. Despite most TCR sequences being rare, some public TCRs occurred in many donors.

Nominally healthy donors were sampled, though unrecorded immune exposures were likely. Trimming pared 4 bases from V and 0 bases from J, leaving 18 bases between. The CDR3 spans 16 residues. Germline V CDR1 and CDR2: GTSNPN, SVGIG (reference sequence). The clonotype was recovered from a girl younger than two in good health and CMV-seronegative. The sequenced material came from PBMCs. J is TRBJ1-1 and V is TRBV30; D gene unclear. The chain's CDR3 is CAWTRGGVWVNTEAFF. CDR3 DNA: TGTGCCTGGACCCGAGGCGGGGTGTGGGTGAACACTGAAGCTTTCTTT.